This TCR beta chain was sequenced in a study of T-cell memory formation after mild COVID-19. Study at large: Clusters of TCRs were largely donor specific.

The CDR3 contains 17 residues. J gave up 8 bases and V 5 bases, and 18 bases lay outside the gene matches. Germline CDR1 is MNHNS and CDR2 is SASEGT. TCRdb fed the 5' RACE reads into MiXCR, producing one record per CDR3 protein. Among roughly 500,000 distinct CDR3 sequences listed, roughly 21% were seen once. Concerning this clonotype: Its cognate antigen is unknown.

The study, taken as a whole, reports: The second-wave clones peaking on day 37 were not confirmed as SARS-CoV-2-specific. CD4/CD8 balance characterized clones contracting day 15 to 85, and CD4+ skew characterized later expanders. The study found contracting CD4+ clones mainly in CM and EM and contracting CD8+ clones in EMRA.

Sequencing input: PBMCs or a T cell subset sorted from them (not recorded which). The TCR comes from an adult woman who had mild COVID-19 (a few samples of this study predate the infection). Cell type and time point are not known. The chain has TRBV6-1 and TRBJ1-2; TRBD1 agrees at 9 bases. CDR3 coding DNA: TGTGCCAGCAGTTTATCCGGGACAGGGATGCCCCCCGACGGCTACACCTTC. The encoded protein is CASSLSGTGMPPDGYTF.